This T cell receptor (beta chain) originates from a study of blood T cell repertoires in COVID-19. Repertoires were generated with immunoSEQ multiplex PCR, while TCRdb's copy carries only in-frame clones and drops some. The table has some 160,000 clones, around 83% seen once. This CDR3 spans 17 amino acids. With 5 bases removed from V and 1 base from J, the gap between germline ends came to 21 bases. Per the germline V gene, CDR1 is SGHNT and CDR2 is YYREEE (reference sequence). This sequence joins TRBV5-4 and TRBJ1-1; a possible D gene is TRBD1 (5 bases). The sequence was obtained from a woman in her 70s who had recovered from COVID-19. Sequenced: peripheral blood. The CDR3 DNA follows: TGTGCCAGCAGTTCGGTACCCCAGGGATGGGCGAACACTGAAGCTTTCTTT. Translation: CASSSVPQGWANTEAFF.